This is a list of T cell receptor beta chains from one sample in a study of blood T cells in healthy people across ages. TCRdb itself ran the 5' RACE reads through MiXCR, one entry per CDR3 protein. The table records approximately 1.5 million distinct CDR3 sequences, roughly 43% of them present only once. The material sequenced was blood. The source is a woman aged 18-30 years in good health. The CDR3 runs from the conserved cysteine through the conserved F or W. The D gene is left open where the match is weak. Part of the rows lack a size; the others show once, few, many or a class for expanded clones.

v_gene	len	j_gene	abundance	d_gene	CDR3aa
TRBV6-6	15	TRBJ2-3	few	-	CASSYDGISTDTQYF
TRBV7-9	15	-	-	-	CASSLAGGRLNKQYF
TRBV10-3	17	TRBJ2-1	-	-	CAITASRELNSYNEQFF
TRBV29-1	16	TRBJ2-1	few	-	CSARRALVGEYNEQFF
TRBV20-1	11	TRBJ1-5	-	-	CSARDKRAQHF
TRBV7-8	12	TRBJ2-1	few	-	CASSRDGNEQFF
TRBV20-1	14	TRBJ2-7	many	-	CSAGRDNIPYEQYF
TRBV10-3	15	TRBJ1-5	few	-	CAISEGDYSNQPQHF
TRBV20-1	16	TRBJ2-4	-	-	CSARDRGPRAKNIQYF
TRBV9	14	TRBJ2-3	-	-	CASSVMSQTDTQYF